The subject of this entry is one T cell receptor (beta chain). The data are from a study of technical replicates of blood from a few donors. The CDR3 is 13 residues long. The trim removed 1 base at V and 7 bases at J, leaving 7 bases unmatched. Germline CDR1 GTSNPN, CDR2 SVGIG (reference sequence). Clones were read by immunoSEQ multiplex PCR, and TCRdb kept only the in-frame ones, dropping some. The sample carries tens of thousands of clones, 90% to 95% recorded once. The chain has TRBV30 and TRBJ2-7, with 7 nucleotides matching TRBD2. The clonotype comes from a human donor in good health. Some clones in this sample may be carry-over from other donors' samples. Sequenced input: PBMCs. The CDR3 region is CAWSEMGGFEQYF. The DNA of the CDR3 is TGTGCCTGGAGTGAAATGGGGGGGTTTGAGCAGTACTTC.